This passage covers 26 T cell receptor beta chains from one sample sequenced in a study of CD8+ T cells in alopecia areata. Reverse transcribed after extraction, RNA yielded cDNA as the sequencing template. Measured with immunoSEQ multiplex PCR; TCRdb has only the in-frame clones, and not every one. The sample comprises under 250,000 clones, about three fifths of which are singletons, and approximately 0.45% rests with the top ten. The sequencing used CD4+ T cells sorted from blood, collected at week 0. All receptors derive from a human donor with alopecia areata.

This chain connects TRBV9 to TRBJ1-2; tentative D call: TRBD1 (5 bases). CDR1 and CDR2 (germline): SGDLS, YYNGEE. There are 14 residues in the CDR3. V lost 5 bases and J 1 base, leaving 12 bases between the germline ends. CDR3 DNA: TGTGCCAGCAGTGATATGGGGGGTAACTATGGCTACACCTTC. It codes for CASSDMGGNYGYTF. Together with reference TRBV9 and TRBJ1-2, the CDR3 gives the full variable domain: DSGVTQTPKHLITATGQRVTLRCSPRSGDLSVYWYQQSLDQGLQFLIQYYNGEERAKGNILERFSAQQFPDLHSELNLSSLELGDSALYFCASSDMGGNYGYTFGSGTRLTVV.

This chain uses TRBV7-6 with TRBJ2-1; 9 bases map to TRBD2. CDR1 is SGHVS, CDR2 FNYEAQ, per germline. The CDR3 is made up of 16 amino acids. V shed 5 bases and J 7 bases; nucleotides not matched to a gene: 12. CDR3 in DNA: TGTGCCAGCAGCCCATTTGGGGGGAGCGGGAGGAATGAGCAGTTCTTC. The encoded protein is CASSPFGGSGRNEQFF.

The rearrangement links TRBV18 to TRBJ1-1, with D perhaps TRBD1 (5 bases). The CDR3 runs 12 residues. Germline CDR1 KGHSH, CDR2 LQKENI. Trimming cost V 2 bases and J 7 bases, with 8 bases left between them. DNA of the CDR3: TGTGCCAGCTCACCAGAGCAGGGTGAAGCTTTCTTT. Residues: CASSPEQGEAFF. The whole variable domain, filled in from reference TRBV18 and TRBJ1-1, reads NAGVMQNPRHLVRRRGQEARLRCSPMKGHSHVYWYRQLPEEGLKFMVYLQKENIIDESGMPKERFSAEFPKEGPSILRIQQVVRGDSAAYFCASSPEQGEAFFGQGTRLTVV.

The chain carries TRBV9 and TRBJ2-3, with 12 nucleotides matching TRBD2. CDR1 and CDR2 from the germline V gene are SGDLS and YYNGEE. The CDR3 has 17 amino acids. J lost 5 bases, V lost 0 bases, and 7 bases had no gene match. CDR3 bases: TGTGCCAGCAGCGTAGCCCGACTAGCGGGAGAGGGAGATACGCAGTATTTT. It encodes CASSVARLAGEGDTQYF.

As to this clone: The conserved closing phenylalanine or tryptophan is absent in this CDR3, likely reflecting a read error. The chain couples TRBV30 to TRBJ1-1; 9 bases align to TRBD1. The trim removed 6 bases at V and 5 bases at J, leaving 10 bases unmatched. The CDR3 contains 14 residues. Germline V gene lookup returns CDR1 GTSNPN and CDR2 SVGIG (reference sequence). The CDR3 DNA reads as TGTGCCTGCCACACAGGGGGCTGGGTGACTGAAGCTTTCCTT. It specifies CACHTGGWVTEAFL.

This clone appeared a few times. CDR3 in amino acids: CSVSRGGLYEQYF. The CDR3 DNA follows: TGCAGCGTTTCGAGAGGGGGACTCTACGAGCAGTACTTC. J is TRBJ2-7 and V is TRBV29-1; either TRBD1 or TRBD2 may fit D (6 bases each). V lost 5 bases, J lost 3 bases, and 14 bases lay in between. The germline V gene has CDR1 SQVTM and CDR2 ANQGSEA. The CDR3 totals 13 residues.

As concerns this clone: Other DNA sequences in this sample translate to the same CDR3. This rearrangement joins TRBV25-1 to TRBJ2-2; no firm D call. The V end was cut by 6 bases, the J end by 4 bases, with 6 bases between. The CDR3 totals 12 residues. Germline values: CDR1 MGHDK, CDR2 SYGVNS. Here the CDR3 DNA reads TGTGCCAGCAGATTTTCCACCGGGGAGCTGTTTTTT. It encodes CASRFSTGELFF.

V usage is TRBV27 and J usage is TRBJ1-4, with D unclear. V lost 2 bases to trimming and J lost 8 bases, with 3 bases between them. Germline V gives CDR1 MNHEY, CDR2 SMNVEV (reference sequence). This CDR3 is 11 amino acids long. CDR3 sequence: CASSLREKLFF. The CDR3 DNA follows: TGTGCCAGCAGTTTACGCGAAAAACTGTTTTTT.

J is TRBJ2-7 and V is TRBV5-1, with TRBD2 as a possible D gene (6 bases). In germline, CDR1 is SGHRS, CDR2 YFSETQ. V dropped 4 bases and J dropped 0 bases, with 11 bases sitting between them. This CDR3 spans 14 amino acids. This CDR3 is CASSPRESSYEQYF. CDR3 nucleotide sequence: TGCGCCAGCAGCCCGCGGGAAAGCTCCTACGAGCAGTACTTC.

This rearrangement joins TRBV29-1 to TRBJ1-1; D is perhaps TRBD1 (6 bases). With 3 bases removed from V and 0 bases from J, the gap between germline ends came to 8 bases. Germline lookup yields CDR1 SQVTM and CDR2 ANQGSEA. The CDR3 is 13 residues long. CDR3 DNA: TGCAGCGTTGAGGGACACCTGAACACTGAAGCTTTCTTT. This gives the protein CSVEGHLNTEAFF.

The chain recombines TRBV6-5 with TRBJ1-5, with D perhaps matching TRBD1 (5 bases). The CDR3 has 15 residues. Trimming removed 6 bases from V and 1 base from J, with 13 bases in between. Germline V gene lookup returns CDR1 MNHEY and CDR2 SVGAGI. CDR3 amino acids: CASRNSGRSNQPQHF. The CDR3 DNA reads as TGTGCCAGCAGGAATTCGGGACGGAGCAATCAGCCCCAGCATTTT.

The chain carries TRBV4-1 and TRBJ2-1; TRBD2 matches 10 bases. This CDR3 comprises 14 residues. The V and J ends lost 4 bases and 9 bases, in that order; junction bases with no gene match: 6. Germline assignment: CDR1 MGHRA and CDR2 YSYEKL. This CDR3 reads CASSPLAGAGEQFF. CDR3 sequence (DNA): TGCGCCAGCAGCCCTCTAGCGGGAGCGGGTGAGCAGTTCTTC.

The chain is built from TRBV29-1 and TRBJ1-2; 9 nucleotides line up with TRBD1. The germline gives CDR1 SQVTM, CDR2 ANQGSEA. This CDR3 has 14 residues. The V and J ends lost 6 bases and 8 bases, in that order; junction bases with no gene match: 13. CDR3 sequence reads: CSVSGTGWSGGYTF. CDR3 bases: TGCAGCGTCTCCGGGACAGGGTGGTCGGGGGGCTACACCTTC. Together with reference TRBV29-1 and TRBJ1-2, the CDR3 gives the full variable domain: SAVISQKPSRDICQRGTSLTIQCQVDSQVTMMFWYRQQPGQSLTLIATANQGSEATYESGFVIDKFPISRPNLTFSTLTVSNMSPEDSSIYLCSVSGTGWSGGYTFGSGTRLTVV.

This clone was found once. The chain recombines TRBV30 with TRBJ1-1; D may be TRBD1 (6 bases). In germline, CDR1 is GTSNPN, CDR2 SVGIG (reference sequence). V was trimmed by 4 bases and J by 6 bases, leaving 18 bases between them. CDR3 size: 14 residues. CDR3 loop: CAWTEKANRAEAFF. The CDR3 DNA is TGTGCCTGGACCGAAAAAGCGAACAGGGCTGAAGCTTTCTTT.

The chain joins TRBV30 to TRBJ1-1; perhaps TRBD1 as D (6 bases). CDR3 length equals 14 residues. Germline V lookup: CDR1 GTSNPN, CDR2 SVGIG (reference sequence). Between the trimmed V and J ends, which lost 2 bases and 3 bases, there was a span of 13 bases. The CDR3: CAWSNLGGHTEAFF. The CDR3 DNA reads TGTGCCTGGAGTAATCTTGGGGGGCACACTGAAGCTTTCTTT.

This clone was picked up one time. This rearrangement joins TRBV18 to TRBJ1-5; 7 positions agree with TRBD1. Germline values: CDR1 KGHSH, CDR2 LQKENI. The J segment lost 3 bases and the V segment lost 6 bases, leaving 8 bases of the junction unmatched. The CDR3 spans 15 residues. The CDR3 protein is CASSLQGSNNQPQHF. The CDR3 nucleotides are TGTGCCAGCTCCCTACAGGGGTCCAACAATCAGCCCCAGCATTTT.

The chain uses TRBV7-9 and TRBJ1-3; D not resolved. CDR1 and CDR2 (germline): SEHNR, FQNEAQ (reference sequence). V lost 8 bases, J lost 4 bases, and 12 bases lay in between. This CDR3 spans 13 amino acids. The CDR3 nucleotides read TGTGCCAGCGCTCGGGCGGGAGGAAACACCATATATTTT. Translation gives CASARAGGNTIYF.

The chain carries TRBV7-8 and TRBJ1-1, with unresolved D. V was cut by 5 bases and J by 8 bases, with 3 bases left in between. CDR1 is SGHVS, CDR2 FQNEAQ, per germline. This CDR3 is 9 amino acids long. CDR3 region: CASSREAFF. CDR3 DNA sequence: TGTGCCAGCAGCCGGGAAGCTTTCTTT.

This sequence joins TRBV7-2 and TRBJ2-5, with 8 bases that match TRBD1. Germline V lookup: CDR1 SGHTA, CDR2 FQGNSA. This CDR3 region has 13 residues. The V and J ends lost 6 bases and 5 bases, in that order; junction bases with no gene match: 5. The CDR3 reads CASSYDRGETQYF. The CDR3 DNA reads TGTGCCAGCAGTTATGACAGGGGTGAGACCCAGTACTTC.

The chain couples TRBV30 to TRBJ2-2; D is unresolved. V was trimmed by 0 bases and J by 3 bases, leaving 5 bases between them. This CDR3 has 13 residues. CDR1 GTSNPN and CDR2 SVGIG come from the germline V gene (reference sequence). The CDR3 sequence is CAWSVLDTGELFF. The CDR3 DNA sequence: TGTGCCTGGAGTGTACTGGACACCGGGGAGCTGTTTTTT.

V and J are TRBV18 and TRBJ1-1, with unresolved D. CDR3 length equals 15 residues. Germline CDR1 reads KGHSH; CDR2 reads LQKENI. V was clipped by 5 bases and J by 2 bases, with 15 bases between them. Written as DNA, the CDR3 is TGTGCCAGCTCAACACGGACCGAACGAAACACTGAAGCTTTCTTT. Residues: CASSTRTERNTEAFF.

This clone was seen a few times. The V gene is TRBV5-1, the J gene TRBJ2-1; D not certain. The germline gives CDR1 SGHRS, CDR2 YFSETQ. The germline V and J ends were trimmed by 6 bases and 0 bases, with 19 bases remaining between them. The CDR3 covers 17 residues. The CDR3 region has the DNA TGCGCCAGCAACTCTTGGGGAAGGAAAAACTCCTACAATGAGCAGTTCTTC. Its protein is CASNSWGRKNSYNEQFF.

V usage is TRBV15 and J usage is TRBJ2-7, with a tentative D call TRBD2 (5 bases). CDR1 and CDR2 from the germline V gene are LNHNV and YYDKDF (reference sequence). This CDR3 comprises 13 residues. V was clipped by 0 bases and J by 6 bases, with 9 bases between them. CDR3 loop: CATSRDRGREQYF. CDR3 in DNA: TGTGCCACCAGCAGAGATCGGGGTCGCGAGCAGTACTTC.

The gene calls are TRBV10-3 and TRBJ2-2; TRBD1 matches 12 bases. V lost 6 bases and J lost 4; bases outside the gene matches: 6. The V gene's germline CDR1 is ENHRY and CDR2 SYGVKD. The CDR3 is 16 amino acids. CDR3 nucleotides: TGTGCCATCAGAGATCCGGGACAGGGGGCCACCGGGGAGCTGTTTTTT. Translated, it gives CAIRDPGQGATGELFF.

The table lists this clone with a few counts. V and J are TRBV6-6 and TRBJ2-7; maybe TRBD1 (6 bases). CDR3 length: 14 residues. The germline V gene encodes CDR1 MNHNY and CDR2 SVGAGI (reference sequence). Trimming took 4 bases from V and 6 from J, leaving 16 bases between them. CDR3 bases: TGTGCCAGCAGTTCTCCAGGGGCCCTCGGCGAGCAGTACTTC. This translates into CASSSPGALGEQYF.

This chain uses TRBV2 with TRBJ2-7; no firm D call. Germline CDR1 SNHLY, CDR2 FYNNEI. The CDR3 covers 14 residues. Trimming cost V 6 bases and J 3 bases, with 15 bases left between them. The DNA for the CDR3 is TGTGCCAGCAGCACGACTCAAAACCTCTACGAGCAGTACTTC. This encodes CASSTTQNLYEQYF.